The 17 T cell receptor beta chains given below trace back to one sample, sequenced in a study of T cells in tuberculosis. The time point was: new active TB diagnosis, blood taken before or within 7 days of starting treatment. Sequencing was performed with immunoSEQ multiplex PCR; in TCRdb, only in-frame clones are kept and a portion is missing. The sample has over 25,000 clones; under 95% are singletons. The sample consisted of PBMCs, taken at tuberculosis diagnosis. The receptors stem from an adult with tuberculosis.

The rearrangement joins TRBV5-1 to TRBJ2-2; TRBD1 agrees at 10 bases. The junction had 8 bases not matched to a gene; V was cut back by 4 bases and J by 5 bases. In germline, CDR1 is SGHRS, CDR2 YFSETQ. This CDR3 region has 16 residues. The CDR3 DNA sequence: TGCGCCAGCAGCGGGGCGACAGGGGGCTTTACCGGGGAGCTGTTTTTT. It is translated as CASSGATGGFTGELFF.

The rearrangement links TRBV7-2 to TRBJ1-2; 7 nucleotides line up with TRBD1. The CDR3 runs to 15 residues. Germline V gene sequence: CDR1 SGHTA, CDR2 FQGNSA. Trimming removed 2 bases from V and 3 bases from J; junction bases left unmatched: 6. CDR3 loop: CASSLQQGLDYGYTF. DNA of the CDR3: TGTGCCAGCAGCTTACAACAGGGGCTCGACTATGGCTACACCTTC.

This clone showed up just a few times. The genes are TRBV5-1 and TRBJ2-1; D possibly corresponds to TRBD2 (7 bases). Germline V gene data show CDR1 as SGHRS and CDR2 as YFSETQ. Trimming removed 2 bases from V and 10 bases from J, with 16 bases in between. The CDR3 is 14 residues long. The CDR3 coding sequence is TGCGCCAGCAGCTTTTCGGCGGGGGCGCGGGAGCAGTTCTTC. Its translation: CASSFSAGAREQFF.

The chain uses TRBV2 and TRBJ1-2; tentatively, D is TRBD1 (5 bases). The CDR3 covers 14 residues. Deletions cut 3 bases from V and 5 bases from J, with 13 bases between. Germline lookup yields CDR1 SNHLY and CDR2 FYNNEI. This chain's CDR3 is CASSEGRERYGYTF. The CDR3 nucleotides are TGTGCCAGCAGTGAGGGGCGTGAGAGGTATGGCTACACCTTC.

The chain is built from TRBV6-5 and TRBJ1-2; D gene uncertain. Trimming removed 2 bases from V and 2 bases from J, with 6 bases in between. Germline assignment: CDR1 MNHEY and CDR2 SVGAGI. The CDR3 consists of 13 residues. CDR3 in DNA: TGTGCCAGCAGTTACATGCAGAACTATGGCTACACCTTC. Its protein is CASSYMQNYGYTF.

This sequence joins TRBV13 and TRBJ1-2; TRBD1 aligns across 11 bases. Germline CDR1 is PRHDT and CDR2 is FYEKMQ (reference sequence). Germline trimming cut 5 bases from V and 4 bases from J; bases unmatched to any gene: 3. This CDR3 has 14 amino acids. In DNA, the CDR3 is TGTGCCAGCAGCCAGGACAGGGGGCCCTATGGCTACACCTTC. This sequence encodes CASSQDRGPYGYTF.

The V gene is TRBV6-1, the J gene TRBJ1-2; 7 bases align to TRBD1. The germline gives CDR1 MNHNS, CDR2 SASEGT. V trimming: 3 bases; J trimming: 8 bases; junction bases outside the gene matches: 6. The CDR3 is 13 amino acids. CDR3 region: CASSDLDRTGYTF. In DNA, the CDR3 is TGTGCCAGCAGTGACCTGGACAGGACCGGCTACACCTTC.

This CDR3 is CAGGRGPDGYTF. In DNA, the CDR3 is TGTGCCGGAGGCAGGGGGCCGGATGGCTACACCTTC. The chain employs TRBV30 and TRBJ1-2, with 8 bases matching TRBD1. CDR1 GTSNPN and CDR2 SVGIG come from the germline V gene (reference sequence). The V gene end was trimmed by 8 bases and the J gene end by 6 bases; junction bases not matched to a gene: 8. The CDR3 runs 12 residues.

The rearrangement uses TRBV29-1 and TRBJ2-7; D is possibly TRBD2 (6 bases). This CDR3 is built from 12 residues. V was shortened by 2 bases and J by 6 bases, with 11 bases between the two germline ends. CDR1 and CDR2 (germline): SQVTM, ANQGSEA. The chain's CDR3 is CSVEWAGREQYF. CDR3 DNA sequence: TGCAGCGTTGAATGGGCGGGACGCGAGCAGTACTTC.

This chain joins TRBV13 and TRBJ2-7; D possibly corresponds to TRBD2 (6 bases). Per the germline V gene, CDR1 is PRHDT and CDR2 is FYEKMQ (reference sequence). CDR3 length equals 15 residues. The ends were cut back, 7 bases at V and 1 base at J, with 17 bases in the middle. CDR3 DNA: TGTGCCAGCACCTTCTGGGGGACTCTTTCCTACGAGCAGTACTTC. As protein: CASTFWGTLSYEQYF. The full variable domain, rest sourced from reference TRBV13 and TRBJ2-7, is AAGVIQSPRHLIKEKRETATLKCYPIPRHDTVYWYQQGPGQDPQFLISFYEKMQSDKGSIPDRFSAQQFSDYHSELNMSSLELGDSALYFCASTFWGTLSYEQYFGPGTRLTVT.

This chain uses TRBV9 with TRBJ1-2, with 10 positions matching TRBD1. V lost 3 bases, J lost 6 bases, and 5 bases stayed unmatched. Germline V lookup: CDR1 SGDLS, CDR2 YYNGEE. CDR3 length: 14 residues. The CDR3 nucleotides are TGTGCCAGCAGCGAGCCGGGACAGGGGCATGGCTACACCTTC. As protein: CASSEPGQGHGYTF.

CDR3 region: CASSVGTSGRARDNEQFF. As DNA, the CDR3 is TGTGCCAGCAGCGTAGGGACTAGCGGGAGGGCCCGGGACAATGAGCAGTTCTTC. The rearrangement joins TRBV9 to TRBJ2-1; TRBD2 matches at 15 bases. The CDR3 has 18 amino acids. Germline trimming cut 0 bases from V and 5 bases from J; bases unmatched to any gene: 6. Germline V gene lookup returns CDR1 SGDLS and CDR2 YYNGEE.

The rearrangement links TRBV27 to TRBJ2-7, with TRBD2 identical over 7 bases. Per the germline V gene, CDR1 is MNHEY and CDR2 is SMNVEV (reference sequence). J gave up 2 bases and V 10 bases, and 8 bases lay outside the gene matches. The CDR3 spans 13 residues. The CDR3 bases are TGTGCCACCGGATTGGCGGGAGCCTACGAGCAGTACTTC. It specifies CATGLAGAYEQYF.

This chain connects TRBV7-2 to TRBJ2-7; 8 positions agree with TRBD2. Germline V gene sequence: CDR1 SGHTA, CDR2 FQGNSA. V trimming: 2 bases; J trimming: 2 bases; junction bases outside the gene matches: 8. The CDR3 sequence is 16 residues long. For the CDR3, the DNA is TGTGCCAGCAGCTTATGGGGTGGCGGGGGGACCTACGAGCAGTACTTC. Residues: CASSLWGGGGTYEQYF.

V and J are TRBV2 and TRBJ2-2, with 11 bases lining up with TRBD2. The CDR3 runs to 15 residues. The germline V gene has CDR1 SNHLY and CDR2 FYNNEI. The ends lost 11 bases at V and 8 bases at J; junction bases unmatched: 13. CDR3 residues: CAGRATSGDGGELFF. CDR3 DNA: TGTGCCGGACGTGCGACTAGCGGGGATGGTGGGGAGCTGTTTTTT.

This rearrangement joins TRBV19 to TRBJ2-3; D is unclear. The CDR3 runs to 14 residues. Deletions cut 3 bases from V and 2 bases from J, with 9 bases between. CDR1 LNHDA and CDR2 SQIVND come from the germline V gene (reference sequence). DNA of the CDR3: TGTGCCAGTAGTATCGGCGGCTACACAGATACGCAGTATTTT. Protein product: CASSIGGYTDTQYF.

The chain has TRBV2 and TRBJ2-7; tentative D call: TRBD1 (7 bases). The CDR3 totals 15 residues. Germline V gene lookup returns CDR1 SNHLY and CDR2 FYNNEI. V was shortened by 7 bases and J by 1 base, with 17 bases between the two germline ends. CDR3 region: CASTPEEGASYEQYF. As DNA, the CDR3 is TGTGCCAGCACCCCCGAGGAGGGGGCTTCCTACGAGCAGTACTTC.